One sample yielded the 27 T cell receptor beta chains listed below, sequenced in a study of blood T cells in healthy people across ages. A second PCR, run for about 7 to 11 cycles, used a sample-barcoded 5' primer plus a J-beta primer mix. One entry per CDR3 protein results from TCRdb running MiXCR on the 5' RACE reads. Of about 1.4 million distinct CDR3 sequences detected, approximately 63% appear once; the ten largest clones hold 6.5% to 8.5%. Sequenced: blood. The receptors originated from a man between 18 and 29 years old in good health.

The gene calls are TRBV2 and TRBJ1-5; no clear D. Per germline, CDR1 SNHLY and CDR2 FYNNEI. The V end was cut by 0 bases, the J end by 9 bases, with 21 bases between. The CDR3 covers 17 residues. CDR3 sequence (DNA): TGTGCCAGCAGTGAAGCGCTTCGGAGAACCATACCCCTGCCCCAGCATTTT. It specifies CASSEALRRTIPLPQHF. Supplemented by reference TRBV2 and TRBJ1-5, the full variable domain reads EPEVTQTPSHQVTQMGQEVILRCVPISNHLYFYWYRQILGQKVEFLVSFYNNEISEKSEIFDDQFSVERPDGSNFTLKIRSTKLEDSAMYFCASSEALRRTIPLPQHFGDGTRLSIL.

In this sample, this clonotype turned up a few times. The rearrangement links TRBV6-5 to TRBJ2-5; D unresolved. The better agreement between TRBJ2-7 and the DNA end casts doubt on the J call. The CDR3 consists of 14 residues. The V gene's germline CDR1 is MNHEY and CDR2 SVGAGI. This CDR3 is CASSYTISMYEQYF. The CDR3 nucleotides are TGTGCCAGCAGTTATACAATCTCCATGTACGAGCAGTACTTC.

Ten or more counts support this clonotype. A read error may account for a junction end that differs from germline. CDR3: CASSLGGGYGYTF. Here the CDR3 DNA reads TGTGCCAGCAGCTTAGGAGGGGGCTATGGCTACACCTTC. The chain couples TRBV4-3 to TRBJ1-2; tentatively, D is TRBD1 (6 bases). Germline loops: CDR1 LGHNA, CDR2 YSLEER. The CDR3 has 13 amino acids.

The rearrangement links TRBV10-3 to TRBJ2-5; D is possibly TRBD2 (5 bases). Germline CDR1 reads ENHRY; CDR2 reads SYGVKD. This CDR3 has 15 amino acids. V lost 6 bases, J lost 0 bases, and 14 bases lay in between. The CDR3: CAISAGSGNQETQYF. As DNA, the CDR3 is TGTGCCATCAGCGCCGGCAGCGGAAACCAAGAGACCCAGTACTTC.

The chain is built from TRBV2 and TRBJ2-1; the D gene is possibly TRBD1 (5 bases). Trimming cost V 4 bases and J 2 bases, with 9 bases left between them. The CDR3 is 14 residues long. From germline, CDR1 is SNHLY and CDR2 FYNNEI. The DNA of the CDR3 is TGTGCCAGCAGTGTCACAGGTACCTACAATGAGCAGTTCTTC. This sequence encodes CASSVTGTYNEQFF. The full variable domain, completed using reference TRBV2 and TRBJ2-1, is EPEVTQTPSHQVTQMGQEVILRCVPISNHLYFYWYRQILGQKVEFLVSFYNNEISEKSEIFDDQFSVERPDGSNFTLKIRSTKLEDSAMYFCASSVTGTYNEQFFGPGTRLTVL.

The chain links TRBV10-1 to TRBJ2-1; 9 bases match TRBD1. CDR1 and CDR2 (germline): WNHNN, SYGVQD (reference sequence). CDR3 size: 19 residues. V trimming: 2 bases; J trimming: 9 bases; junction bases outside the gene matches: 20. CDR3 in DNA: TGCGCCAGCAGTGAGCCACCTAAAGACCGGGACAGGGTTTTTGGTGAGCAGTTCTTC. It encodes CASSEPPKDRDRVFGEQFF.

The rearrangement uses TRBV29-1 and TRBJ2-5, with 8 bases aligning to TRBD1. V lost 5 bases, J lost 0 bases, and 8 bases stayed unmatched. The CDR3 extends over 15 amino acids. CDR1 and CDR2 (germline): SQVTM, ANQGSEA. This CDR3 reads CSVPPGQDNQETQYF. CDR3 in DNA: TGCAGCGTTCCCCCGGGACAGGATAACCAAGAGACCCAGTACTTC. Filled out from reference TRBV29-1 and TRBJ2-5, the complete variable domain reads SAVISQKPSRDICQRGTSLTIQCQVDSQVTMMFWYRQQPGQSLTLIATANQGSEATYESGFVIDKFPISRPNLTFSTLTVSNMSPEDSSIYLCSVPPGQDNQETQYFGPGTRLLVL.

The DNA of the CDR3 is TGTGCCAGCAGCGACTATAGCGGGGGGGGAACTGAGCAGTACTTC. Translating gives CASSDYSGGGTEQYF. This rearrangement joins TRBV4-2 to TRBJ2-7, with 11 bases identical to TRBD2. In germline, CDR1 is LGHNA, CDR2 YNFKEQ. This CDR3 is 15 amino acids long. V shed 5 bases and J 7 bases; nucleotides not matched to a gene: 10.

The chain is built from TRBV27 and TRBJ2-7; TRBD1 or TRBD2 may be the D gene (5 bases each). This CDR3 has 14 residues. V lost 8 bases and J 0 bases, leaving 14 bases between the germline ends. Germline V gives CDR1 MNHEY, CDR2 SMNVEV (reference sequence). The CDR3 bases are TGTGCCAGCGGGACCCCGTTGAGCTCCTACGAGCAGTACTTC. Protein product: CASGTPLSSYEQYF.

The V call is TRBV5-6, the J call TRBJ2-1; weak D call: TRBD2 (5 bases). V lost 4 bases and J 8 bases, leaving 19 bases between the germline ends. The CDR3 sequence is 15 residues long. Germline CDR1 reads SGHDT; CDR2 reads YYEEEE. Here the CDR3 reads CASSASFGSFYEQFF. The CDR3 region has the DNA TGTGCCAGCAGCGCCTCATTTGGGAGCTTCTATGAGCAGTTCTTC. Full variable domain (rest looked up from reference TRBV5-6 and TRBJ2-1): DAGVTQSPTHLIKTRGQQVTLRCSPKSGHDTVSWYQQALGQGPQFIFQYYEEEERQRGNFPDRFSGHQFPNYSSELNVNALLLGDSALYLCASSASFGSFYEQFFGPGTRLTVL.

The CDR3 reads CASRGGTDLNEQFF. DNA for the CDR3: TGTGCCAGCAGGGGCGGGACGGACCTCAATGAGCAGTTCTTC. The chain recombines TRBV2 with TRBJ2-1; possibly TRBD2 for D (6 bases). V lost 6 bases and J 6 bases, leaving 15 bases between the germline ends. Per germline, CDR1 SNHLY and CDR2 FYNNEI. The CDR3 is 14 residues long. The whole variable domain, filled in from reference TRBV2 and TRBJ2-1, reads EPEVTQTPSHQVTQMGQEVILRCVPISNHLYFYWYRQILGQKVEFLVSFYNNEISEKSEIFDDQFSVERPDGSNFTLKIRSTKLEDSAMYFCASRGGTDLNEQFFGPGTRLTVL.

There are a few counts of this clonotype. The chain links TRBV27 to TRBJ1-2; D is undetermined. The CDR3 extends over 13 amino acids. CDR1 and CDR2 from the germline V gene are MNHEY and SMNVEV (reference sequence). V was shortened by 9 bases and J by 4 bases, with 15 bases between the two germline ends. This CDR3 is CASGLPAGYGYTF. The CDR3 DNA reads as TGTGCCAGTGGGTTACCAGCCGGCTATGGCTACACCTTC.

This clonotype has a handful of counts. This chain's CDR3 is CASSSDGPYTEAFF. The DNA of the CDR3 is TGTGCCAGCAGTTCTGATGGTCCTTACACTGAAGCTTTCTTT. V gene TRBV12-3 or TRBV12-4 combines with J gene TRBJ1-1; D is undetermined. Trimming took off 4 bases at V and 3 bases at J, with 12 bases between the two ends. This CDR3 contains 14 residues.

Of note for this clonotype: The junction shows a germline mismatch at one end, possibly a read error. This chain connects TRBV24-1 to TRBJ1-6; D ambiguous. The CDR3 contains 14 residues. The V gene's germline CDR1 is KGHDR and CDR2 SFDVKD. The CDR3 DNA reads TGTGTCACCAGTGAAACCTCCTATAATTCACCCCTCCACTTT. Translating gives CVTSETSYNSPLHF.

This clonotype was detected only once. The gene calls are TRBV13 and TRBJ2-3; 7 bases align to TRBD2. The CDR3 covers 12 residues. The junction had 11 bases not matched to a gene; V was cut back by 6 bases and J by 14 bases. Germline-derived CDR1 and CDR2 are PRHDT and FYEKMQ (reference sequence). Here the CDR3 DNA reads TGTGCCAGCAGTCCAGGGAGGGCCCTAGGGTATTTT. This codes for CASSPGRALGYF.

This chain links TRBV29-1 with TRBJ2-7; the match to TRBD1 covers 8 bases. Germline lookup yields CDR1 SQVTM and CDR2 ANQGSEA. CDR3 size: 14 residues. The V gene end was trimmed by 1 base and the J gene end by 4 bases; junction bases not matched to a gene: 6. The CDR3 reads CSVEGDRGTYEQYF. DNA of the CDR3: TGCAGCGTTGAAGGCGACAGGGGTACATACGAGCAGTACTTC.

In this sample, this clonotype turned up a few times. The chain is built from TRBV4-1 and TRBJ2-5; 12 positions agree with TRBD1. The J call could be wrong; TRBJ2-7 is a better fit for the DNA end. This CDR3 spans 16 amino acids. Germline CDR1 reads MGHRA; CDR2 reads YSYEKL. The CDR3 sequence: CASNSEYGTGGVEQYF. CDR3 sequence (DNA): TGCGCCAGCAACTCCGAATACGGGACAGGGGGCGTCGAGCAGTACTTC.

The chain combines TRBV20-1 with TRBJ2-7; D is undetermined. There are 12 residues in the CDR3. The germline CDR1 and CDR2 sequences are DFQATT and SNEGSKA (reference sequence). Trimming left V 0 bases short and J 5 bases short, with 8 bases between. CDR3 coding DNA: TGCAGTGCTAGAGATAATGGGGACGAGCAGTACTTC. The encoded protein is CSARDNGDEQYF.

The rearrangement uses TRBV6-5 and TRBJ2-2; 7 bases match TRBD2. The germline CDR1 and CDR2 sequences are MNHEY and SVGAGI. There are 13 residues in the CDR3. The chain's CDR3 is CAAGTTSNGELFF. The CDR3 nucleotides read TGTGCGGCCGGGACTACCTCTAACGGGGAGCTGTTTTTT.

This chain connects TRBV20-1 to TRBJ2-7, with 8 bases matching TRBD2. Germline trimming cut 1 base from V and 3 bases from J; bases unmatched to any gene: 8. There are 15 residues in the CDR3. CDR1 is DFQATT and CDR2 is SNEGSKA in the germline V gene (reference sequence). CDR3 in DNA: TGCAGTGCTAGAGGGGCCAGCGGGGGAAACTACGAGCAGTACTTC. It is translated as CSARGASGGNYEQYF.

The rearrangement joins TRBV6-2 or TRBV6-3 to TRBJ1-5; the D gene is possibly TRBD1 (6 bases). The V and J ends lost 3 bases and 3 bases respectively, with 21 bases between them. This CDR3 has 18 residues. Germline CDR1 MNHEY, CDR2 SVGEGT. The CDR3 is CASSYSVYREENNQPQHF. The CDR3 coding sequence is TGTGCCAGCAGTTATTCCGTCTACAGGGAAGAGAACAATCAGCCCCAGCATTTT.

The chain joins TRBV27 to TRBJ2-7, with TRBD2 matching 7 bases. With V trimmed by 4 bases and J by 3 bases, 6 bases remained unmatched. This CDR3 region has 14 residues. Germline CDR1 MNHEY, CDR2 SMNVEV (reference sequence). In nucleotides, the CDR3 is TGTGCCAGCAGTTCGGGACTACTACACTACGAGCAGTACTTC. Protein: CASSSGLLHYEQYF.

This clonotype occurred a few times. The rearrangement joins TRBV2 to TRBJ2-7; 12 bases fit TRBD2. With V trimmed by 7 bases and J by 6 bases, 7 bases remained unmatched. The CDR3 covers 14 residues. The germline gives CDR1 SNHLY, CDR2 FYNNEI. The CDR3 reads CASTLLAGGSEQYF. The CDR3 region has the DNA TGTGCCAGCACCCTTCTAGCGGGAGGGAGCGAGCAGTACTTC.

V usage is TRBV29-1 and J usage is TRBJ2-1; the match to TRBD2 covers 9 bases. Germline CDR1 is SQVTM and CDR2 is ANQGSEA. This CDR3 spans 14 amino acids. After removal of 6 bases from V and 1 base from J, the junction contained 4 bases not matched to a gene. The CDR3 nucleotides are TGCAGCGTGGGACTAGCAAAATCCTACAATGAGCAGTTCTTC. Its translation: CSVGLAKSYNEQFF.

This chain links TRBV7-2 with TRBJ2-7; 7 bases map to TRBD2. CDR3 length: 17 residues. Unmatched junction bases numbered 18, after V lost 5 bases and J lost 5 bases. The germline V gene encodes CDR1 SGHTA and CDR2 FQGNSA. This chain's CDR3 is CASSPGSGGLLWNEQYF. The DNA of the CDR3 is TGTGCCAGCAGCCCTGGGTCGGGGGGTCTCCTTTGGAACGAGCAGTACTTC.

V gene TRBV12-3 or TRBV12-4 combines with J gene TRBJ2-2; D is unclear. This CDR3 is 15 amino acids long. V was cut by 8 bases and J by 5 bases, with 18 bases left in between. The CDR3 region has the DNA TGTGCCAGCGCTGGAGAGGACGGTGGGACCGGGGAGCTGTTTTTT. Translated, it gives CASAGEDGGTGELFF.

The chain uses TRBV4-1 and TRBJ2-4; 9 bases are a match to TRBD2. V lost 0 bases, J lost 13 bases, and 13 bases stayed unmatched. The CDR3 sequence is 16 residues long. Germline CDR1 reads MGHRA; CDR2 reads YSYEKL. CDR3 loop: CASSQESLAGWYEQYF. The CDR3 DNA reads as TGCGCCAGCAGCCAAGAGTCACTAGCGGGTTGGTATGAGCAGTACTTC.